This T cell receptor beta chain is from a study of blood T cell repertoires in COVID-19. Study summary: Donors in the United States, Italy and Spain gave samples during acute or convalescent COVID-19.

This CDR3 contains 15 residues. Deletions cut 0 bases from V and 1 base from J, with 9 bases between. Per the germline V gene, CDR1 is MNHEY and CDR2 is SMNVEV (reference sequence). The study recruited people aged roughly 18 to 100 years across approximately 25 US areas. Symptom resolution, clearance, or two negative PCRs marked the recovered donors of Cohort 3. Generated by immunoSEQ multiplex PCR, the TCRdb table keeps only in-frame clones and is missing some. The sample shows about 300,000 clones, roughly 85% of them seen only once. The specimen was PBMCs or T cells enriched from blood (not recorded which). This chain connects TRBV27 to TRBJ1-1, with TRBD1 as a possible D gene (6 bases). The receptor comes from a woman between 45 and 60 years old who had recovered from COVID-19. The CDR3 DNA sequence: TGTGCCAGCAGTTTATCAAGGGGGGGGAACACTGAAGCTTTCTTT. Protein: CASSLSRGGNTEAFF.